The 22 T cell receptor beta chains presented below share a single source sample, sequenced in a study of low-dose radiotherapy and immunotherapy resistance in tumors. TRAV- and TRBV-specific primers, spanning alpha and beta chains, primed first-strand cDNA. Amplification of TCRs used a constant-region primer and V-primer adapter for about 19 PCR cycles. One entry per CDR3 protein results from TCRdb running MiXCR on the reads. The sample has 35,000 to 45,000 distinct CDR3 sequences, 20% to 25% seen once. Time point here: after trial treatment. Documented treatment: LDRT plus nivolumab, ipilimumab, low-dose cyclophosphamide and aspirin (RACIN trial). The sample was PBMCs, taken after low-dose radiotherapy plus immunotherapy. These receptor sequences come from a male donor with prostate cancer.

The rearrangement links TRBV10-2 to TRBJ1-1, with D hard to call. Germline V CDR1 and CDR2: WSHSY, SAAADI. The ends were cut back, 6 bases at V and 6 bases at J, with 20 bases in the middle. There are 15 residues in the CDR3. CDR3 sequence reads: CASSPNPVLTPEAFF. In DNA, the CDR3 is TGCGCCAGCAGCCCCAACCCCGTGCTCACTCCTGAAGCTTTCTTT.

This clonotype was seen ten or more times. This chain links TRBV5-6 with TRBJ2-1, with 7 nucleotides matching TRBD1. The junction had 6 bases not matched to a gene; V was cut back by 6 bases and J by 9 bases. The germline CDR1 and CDR2 sequences are SGHDT and YYEEEE. There are 12 residues in the CDR3. The CDR3 sequence is CASTDRSGEQFF. CDR3 nucleotides: TGTGCCAGCACGGACAGGTCCGGTGAGCAGTTCTTC.

The chain employs TRBV9 and TRBJ1-6, with TRBD1 matching over 9 bases. The J segment lost 6 bases and the V segment lost 3 bases, leaving 4 bases of the junction unmatched. This CDR3 comprises 15 residues. Germline values: CDR1 SGDLS, CDR2 YYNGEE. The CDR3 loop is CASSAGTGTNSPLHF. In DNA form, the CDR3 reads TGTGCCAGCAGCGCGGGGACAGGGACTAATTCACCCCTCCACTTT.

This clonotype was recorded many times. J is TRBJ2-1 and V is TRBV5-4; 7 nucleotides match TRBD2. Trimming removed 2 bases from V and 5 bases from J; junction bases left unmatched: 7. This CDR3 is 15 amino acids long. Germline lookup yields CDR1 SGHNT and CDR2 YYREEE (reference sequence). The CDR3 loop reads CASSFGGGFNNEQFF. The DNA for the CDR3 is TGTGCCAGCAGCTTTGGCGGGGGTTTTAACAATGAGCAGTTCTTC.

This clonotype was found many times. The chain links TRBV30 to TRBJ2-7; D uncertain. The length of the CDR3 is 13 residues. Germline CDR1 is GTSNPN and CDR2 is SVGIG (reference sequence). V was trimmed by 1 base and J by 3 bases, leaving 10 bases between them. The CDR3 DNA reads as TGTGCCTGGAGTGCTGTGGTCCTCTACGAGCAGTACTTC. It specifies CAWSAVVLYEQYF.

This clonotype came up many times. The genes are TRBV24-1 and TRBJ2-1, with 13 nucleotides matching TRBD2. The ends lost 4 bases at V and 7 bases at J; junction bases unmatched: 6. Germline CDR1 KGHDR, CDR2 SFDVKD. The CDR3 runs to 16 residues. DNA of the CDR3: TGTGCCACCAGTGAGGAACTAGCGGGAGGGAGGAATGAGCAGTTCTTC. Protein sequence: CATSEELAGGRNEQFF.

CDR3 coding DNA: TGTGCCAGCAGCCCCCCCGAGGGGGGCATGGTCACAGATACGCAGTATTTT. This translates into CASSPPEGGMVTDTQYF. V and J are TRBV7-9 and TRBJ2-3; D possibly uses TRBD1 or TRBD2 (6 bases each). Germline loops: CDR1 SEHNR, CDR2 FQNEAQ (reference sequence). Trimming stripped 5 bases from V and 2 bases from J, with 20 bases between. There are 17 residues in the CDR3.

This clonotype came up many times. This rearrangement joins TRBV4-1 to TRBJ1-3; D is uncertain. This CDR3 is built from 15 residues. Germline V CDR1 and CDR2: MGHRA, YSYEKL. Between the trimmed V and J ends, which lost 0 bases and 4 bases, there was a span of 10 bases. The CDR3 loop is CASSQESGNGNTIYF. The CDR3 DNA reads TGCGCCAGCAGCCAAGAATCTGGGAACGGAAACACCATATATTTT.

At least ten counts were recorded for this clonotype. The chain carries TRBV25-1 and TRBJ2-2; weak D call: TRBD1 (6 bases). Germline lookup yields CDR1 MGHDK and CDR2 SYGVNS. V lost 2 bases, J lost 3 bases, and 10 bases lay in between. The CDR3 is 15 residues long. The chain's CDR3 is CASSEVKGDTGELFF. DNA for the CDR3: TGTGCCAGCAGTGAAGTGAAGGGGGACACCGGGGAGCTGTTTTTT.

This clonotype was counted at least ten times. The CDR3 region has the DNA TGTGCCAGCAAGAGGCAGCCTAGCACAGATACGCAGTATTTT. Protein product: CASKRQPSTDTQYF. This chain connects TRBV3-1 to TRBJ2-3; D is undetermined. This CDR3 contains 14 residues. In germline, CDR1 is LGHDT, CDR2 YNNKEL (reference sequence). Trimming shortened V by 7 bases and J by 0 bases, and 11 bases separated the two germline ends.

This clonotype was detected only a few times. Since a far larger clone is one base different, this is likely a read error. CDR3 DNA sequence: TGTGCCAGCAGTGACTTTCCGATGACTGAAGCTTCCTTT. It encodes CASSDFPMTEASF. This chain joins TRBV6-5 and TRBJ1-1; no definite D call. This CDR3 contains 13 residues. CDR1 is MNHEY, CDR2 SVGAGI, per germline.

This clonotype was observed a few times. The chain links TRBV18 to TRBJ1-5; TRBD1 agrees at 8 bases. V was clipped by 5 bases and J by 7 bases; unmatched bases: 7. CDR3 size: 14 residues. The germline V gene has CDR1 KGHSH and CDR2 LQKENI. For the CDR3, the DNA is TGTGCCAGCTCAAGGGACAGGAAGGGGCAGCCCCAGCATTTT. Protein product: CASSRDRKGQPQHF. Together with reference TRBV18 and TRBJ1-5, the CDR3 gives the full variable domain: NAGVMQNPRHLVRRRGQEARLRCSPMKGHSHVYWYRQLPEEGLKFMVYLQKENIIDESGMPKERFSAEFPKEGPSILRIQQVVRGDSAAYFCASSRDRKGQPQHFGDGTRLSIL.

This clonotype occurred many times. The gene calls are TRBV20-1 and TRBJ1-1; D possibly corresponds to TRBD1 (6 bases). V was trimmed by 6 bases and J by 6 bases, leaving 29 bases between them. The germline gives CDR1 DFQATT, CDR2 SNEGSKA (reference sequence). This CDR3 region has 17 residues. CDR3 residues: CSASLGTTGLRTAEAFF. CDR3 in DNA: TGCAGTGCGTCTTTAGGAACGACAGGTCTGCGAACGGCTGAAGCTTTCTTT.

Concerning this clonotype itself: A far larger clone differs by one base, so this is likely a read error. The chain combines TRBV13 with TRBJ2-1; 9 nucleotides align to TRBD2. This CDR3 has 18 amino acids. CDR1 and CDR2 from the germline V gene are PRHDT and FYEKMQ (reference sequence). For the CDR3, the DNA is TGTGCCTGCAGCTTCATGCTAGCGGGGCCTCCTACCTACAATGAGCAGTTCTTC. Amino acids: CACSFMLAGPPTYNEQFF.

In this sample, this clonotype turned up many times. This chain links TRBV27 with TRBJ2-7; 12 bases align to TRBD2. V shed 5 bases and J 4 bases; nucleotides not matched to a gene: 9. The CDR3 is 16 amino acids. The V gene's germline CDR1 is MNHEY and CDR2 SMNVEV (reference sequence). The CDR3: CASSGRLAGELYEQYF. CDR3 DNA: TGTGCCAGCAGTGGGAGACTAGCGGGAGAGTTATACGAGCAGTACTTC.

The chain couples TRBV6-1 to TRBJ2-7; weak D call: TRBD1 (6 bases). CDR1 MNHNS and CDR2 SASEGT come from the germline V gene. The V end was cut by 8 bases, the J end by 1 base, with 9 bases between. The CDR3 runs 12 residues. The chain's CDR3 is CASQGSSYEQYF. In DNA, the CDR3 is TGTGCCAGCCAGGGGTCTTCCTACGAGCAGTACTTC.

Points on this clonotype: A far larger clone is one nucleotide away, so this likely arose from a read error. This chain connects TRBV5-1 to TRBJ2-7; 11 bases agree with TRBD1. CDR3 length: 15 amino acids. Trimming cost V 5 bases and J 7 bases; bases outside gene matches: 11. Germline values: CDR1 SGHRS, CDR2 YFSETQ. CDR3 coding DNA: TGCGCCAGCAGAACTGGGACAGGGGGATACAATGAGCAGTACTTC. It yields the protein CASRTGTGGYNEQYF.

As concerns this clonotype: This likely stems from a read error, as it lies one base from a far larger clone. The rearrangement joins TRBV20-1 to TRBJ2-7; D is uncertain. The CDR3 has 11 residues. Trimming removed 0 bases at V and 7 bases at J, with 7 bases between. The germline CDR1 and CDR2 sequences are DFQATT and SNEGSKA (reference sequence). CDR3 in amino acids: CSARDGDEQYF. In DNA, the CDR3 is TGCAGTGCTAGAGATGGCGATGAGCAGTACTTC.

With regard to this clonotype: This likely reflects a read error, since a far larger clone is one base away. The CDR3 reads CASSHPQGPFSYEQFF. The DNA of the CDR3 is TGTGCCAGCAGCCACCCCCAGGGTCCTTTCTCCTACGAGCAGTTCTTC. The J gene is TRBJ2-1, the V gene TRBV5-5, with D perhaps matching TRBD1 (5 bases). This CDR3 comprises 16 residues. The V gene lost 4 bases and the J gene lost 10 bases, with 24 bases spanning the gap. Germline-derived CDR1 and CDR2 are SGHKS and YYEKEE (reference sequence). The full variable domain, with the rest looked up from reference TRBV5-5 and TRBJ2-1, is DAGVTQSPTHLIKTRGQQVTLRCSPISGHKSVSWYQQVLGQGPQFIFQYYEKEERGRGNFPDRFSARQFPNYSSELNVNALLLGDSALYLCASSHPQGPFSYEQFFGPGTRLTVL.

A note on this clonotype: This CDR3 is missing its conserved last phenylalanine or tryptophan, likely due to a read error. Because the CDR3's place on the DNA is in doubt, the DNA is left out and the CDR3 is given as listed by TCRdb. The chain is built from TRBV28 and TRBJ2-5; the listed D gene, TRBD1, was not tested against the DNA. Germline CDR1 is MDHEN and CDR2 is SYDVKM. Counting both end residues, the CDR3 totals 8 amino acids. The chain's CDR3 is CASSPEGV.

This clonotype occurred many times. This chain connects TRBV2 to TRBJ1-2; D unclear. This CDR3 contains 13 residues. V was cut by 1 base and J by 0 bases, with 3 bases left in between. CDR1 is SNHLY, CDR2 FYNNEI, per germline. Here the CDR3 DNA reads TGTGCCAGCAGTGAAGGGTCTAACTATGGCTACACCTTC. This codes for CASSEGSNYGYTF.

This clonotype was observed at least ten times. This chain joins TRBV11-2 and TRBJ1-1; maybe TRBD1 (5 bases). The germline V gene encodes CDR1 SGHAT and CDR2 FQNNGV. This CDR3 region has 13 residues. Trimming stripped 2 bases from V and 6 bases from J, with 10 bases between. CDR3 bases: TGTGCCAGCAGCTTATTTGGGGGATCTGAAGCTTTCTTT. This gives the protein CASSLFGGSEAFF.